The 25 T cell receptor beta chains below come from one sample, sequenced in a study of T cell changes during pregnancy in multiple sclerosis. Clones were sequenced by immunoSEQ multiplex PCR, and TCRdb holds only the in-frame ones, with some missing. The data show some 44,000 clones, just under 95% seen once. Sequences were derived from CD4+ T cells from peripheral blood mononuclear cells, sampled in the third trimester of pregnancy. The receptors here all came from a female donor with multiple sclerosis, enrolled in a pregnancy study.

The chain combines TRBV19 with TRBJ2-7; weak D call: TRBD2 (5 bases). The V gene's germline CDR1 is LNHDA and CDR2 SQIVND (reference sequence). V lost 4 bases and J 4 bases, leaving 17 bases between the germline ends. This CDR3 has 15 amino acids. The CDR3 DNA reads as TGTGCCAGTAGTACTCAACCCGGAGGAAAGTACGAGCAGTACTTC. Amino acid sequence: CASSTQPGGKYEQYF.

The chain links TRBV9 to TRBJ2-7; D perhaps matches TRBD2 (5 bases). The CDR3 length is 14 residues. V lost 1 base, J lost 3 bases, and 11 bases lay in between. Looked up from germline, CDR1 is SGDLS and CDR2 is YYNGEE. As DNA, the CDR3 is TGTGCCAGCAGCGTACGGGATGCAAGCTACGAGCAGTACTTC. It is translated as CASSVRDASYEQYF.

In this sample, this clone turned up once. One end of the junction fails to match germline, which may point to a read error. The CDR3 here is CVSSPGEGVRSGANVLTF. CDR3 DNA: TGTGTCAGCTCACCAGGCGAAGGGGTTCGCTCTGGGGCCAACGTCCTGACTTTC. The chain couples TRBV18 to TRBJ2-6, with D possibly matching TRBD1 (5 bases). This CDR3 has 18 amino acids. CDR1 is KGHSH and CDR2 is LQKENI in the germline V gene.

This CDR3 is CASSKWTGGKNEQYF. DNA for the CDR3: TGTGCCAGTAGTAAGTGGACAGGGGGTAAGAACGAGCAGTACTTC. The chain uses TRBV19 and TRBJ2-7; 10 nucleotides align to TRBD1. The CDR3 totals 15 residues. The trim removed 4 bases at V and 5 bases at J, leaving 8 bases unmatched. Germline V lookup: CDR1 LNHDA, CDR2 SQIVND (reference sequence).

The rearrangement uses TRBV28 and TRBJ2-3; 8 bases are a match to TRBD2. The CDR3 extends over 16 amino acids. The trim removed 5 bases at V and 1 base at J, leaving 8 bases unmatched. CDR1 is MDHEN, CDR2 SYDVKM, per germline. CDR3 region: CASSPGGDWRTDTQYF. The CDR3 nucleotides read TGTGCCAGCAGTCCGGGGGGGGACTGGCGCACAGATACGCAGTATTTT.

The V gene is TRBV5-4, the J gene TRBJ2-3; 10 bases are a match to TRBD2. Germline lookup yields CDR1 SGHNT and CDR2 YYREEE (reference sequence). The CDR3 extends over 18 amino acids. V gave up 0 bases and J gave up 0 bases; unmatched junction bases: 7. In nucleotides, the CDR3 is TGTGCCAGCAGCTTGGAGGCTAGCGGGAGAGGGAGCACAGATACGCAGTATTTT. It specifies CASSLEASGRGSTDTQYF.

V is TRBV18 and J is TRBJ1-5, with D uncertain. Deletions cut 2 bases from V and 6 bases from J, with 14 bases between. In germline, CDR1 is KGHSH, CDR2 LQKENI. This CDR3 is 15 amino acids long. The CDR3 DNA reads TGTGCCAGCTCACCAAAGGGAGGGTCAGGTCAGCCCCAGCATTTT. Its translation is CASSPKGGSGQPQHF.

The gene calls are TRBV2 and TRBJ2-3; TRBD1 aligns across 8 bases. Germline V CDR1 and CDR2: SNHLY, FYNNEI. The CDR3 spans 15 residues. Trimming took 2 bases from V and 7 from J; bases not matched to a gene: 8. The CDR3 here is CASSEQDRVTNTQYF. CDR3 in DNA: TGTGCCAGCAGTGAACAGGACAGGGTAACGAATACGCAGTATTTT.

The CDR3 protein is CASSFLSGNTIYF. The DNA of the CDR3 is TGTGCCAGCAGTTTCCTTTCTGGAAACACCATATATTTT. This sequence joins TRBV2 and TRBJ1-3; D uncertain. The CDR3 runs to 13 residues. The germline CDR1 and CDR2 sequences are SNHLY and FYNNEI. Trimming removed 5 bases at V and 1 base at J, with 6 bases between. The full variable domain, completed using reference TRBV2 and TRBJ1-3, is EPEVTQTPSHQVTQMGQEVILRCVPISNHLYFYWYRQILGQKVEFLVSFYNNEISEKSEIFDDQFSVERPDGSNFTLKIRSTKLEDSAMYFCASSFLSGNTIYFGEGSWLTVV.

V gene TRBV5-1 combines with J gene TRBJ2-7, with 9 bases matching TRBD1. V trimming: 0 bases; J trimming: 5 bases; junction bases outside the gene matches: 15. CDR3 length: 18 residues. CDR1 and CDR2 (germline): SGHRS, YFSETQ. The CDR3 sequence: CASSLVRGQGLAVDEQYF. In DNA, the CDR3 is TGCGCCAGCAGCTTGGTTCGGGGACAGGGTTTGGCGGTAGACGAGCAGTACTTC.

The chain employs TRBV4-1 and TRBJ1-1; 9 positions match TRBD1. The CDR3 runs 15 residues. J lost 2 bases, V lost 1 base, and 2 bases had no gene match. CDR1 and CDR2 (germline): MGHRA, YSYEKL. CDR3 protein: CASSQAQGANTEAFF. The CDR3 coding sequence is TGCGCCAGCAGCCAAGCACAGGGGGCCAACACTGAAGCTTTCTTT.

The chain employs TRBV19 and TRBJ2-7; TRBD2 matches at 14 bases. Per germline, CDR1 LNHDA and CDR2 SQIVND (reference sequence). V was pared by 1 base and J by 4 bases, with 12 bases of the junction left unmatched. This CDR3 is 19 amino acids long. The CDR3 loop is CASSIATPGLAGVGYEQYF. CDR3 coding DNA: TGTGCCAGTAGTATAGCGACCCCGGGACTAGCGGGAGTAGGTTACGAGCAGTACTTC.

This chain connects TRBV10-3 to TRBJ1-1; possibly TRBD1 for D (6 bases). This CDR3 has 15 residues. Germline lookup yields CDR1 ENHRY and CDR2 SYGVKD. The ends were cut back, 5 bases at V and 6 bases at J, with 19 bases in the middle. The CDR3 spells CAISPQQGTRAEAFF. CDR3 nucleotides: TGTGCCATCAGTCCCCAACAGGGTACGAGGGCTGAAGCTTTCTTT.

V gene TRBV2 combines with J gene TRBJ2-1; 7 bases agree with TRBD1. The junction had 3 bases not matched to a gene; V was cut back by 0 bases and J by 4 bases. This CDR3 has 15 amino acids. Germline V gene lookup returns CDR1 SNHLY and CDR2 FYNNEI. The CDR3 region is CASSEAGGGYNEQFF. CDR3 nucleotide sequence: TGTGCCAGCAGTGAAGCAGGGGGCGGATACAATGAGCAGTTCTTC.

This chain's CDR3 is CASSLATSEYTGELFF. The CDR3 DNA follows: TGTGCCAGCAGCCTGGCGACTAGCGAATACACCGGGGAGCTGTTTTTT. J is TRBJ2-2 and V is TRBV5-6; 8 bases match TRBD2. The V gene's germline CDR1 is SGHDT and CDR2 YYEEEE. J gave up 3 bases and V 4 bases, and 8 bases lay outside the gene matches. The CDR3 loop spans 16 amino acids.

V is TRBV19 and J is TRBJ1-5; 9 bases agree with TRBD1. J was trimmed by 9 bases and V by 10 bases; bases with no gene match: 13. The CDR3 length is 14 residues. CDR1 LNHDA and CDR2 SQIVND come from the germline V gene (reference sequence). The CDR3: CATRTGEGTRPQHF. In DNA, the CDR3 is TGTGCCACCCGGACAGGGGAGGGTACAAGGCCCCAGCATTTT.

V usage is TRBV5-6 and J usage is TRBJ2-5, with D maybe TRBD2 (5 bases). Germline V gene data show CDR1 as SGHDT and CDR2 as YYEEEE. This CDR3 is built from 12 residues. Trimming pared 0 bases from V and 10 bases from J, leaving 10 bases between. The CDR3 region has the DNA TGTGCCAGCAGCTTGGATATCGGGGACCAGTACTTC. Translated, it gives CASSLDIGDQYF.

The genes are TRBV6-5 and TRBJ1-6; 7 bases map to TRBD1. The CDR3 spans 14 residues. The junction had 8 bases not matched to a gene; V was cut back by 6 bases and J by 9 bases. Per the germline V gene, CDR1 is MNHEY and CDR2 is SVGAGI. In nucleotides, the CDR3 is TGTGCCAGCAGAAAGGGGGCGGGTGGTTCACCCCTCCACTTT. It yields the protein CASRKGAGGSPLHF.

This clone was seen a single time. The J gene is TRBJ2-3, the V gene TRBV11-3, with 13 bases aligning to TRBD2. CDR3 length: 19 amino acids. The V segment lost 1 base and the J segment 1 base; nucleotides outside the gene matches: 8. CDR1 is SGHNT and CDR2 is YENEEA in the germline V gene. The CDR3 spells CASSLGGLAGAWGTDTQYF. The CDR3, as DNA: TGTGCCAGCAGCTTAGGAGGACTAGCGGGAGCTTGGGGCACAGATACGCAGTATTTT.

This clone was seen a single time. The chain combines TRBV29-1 with TRBJ2-1, with D maybe TRBD2 (6 bases). Germline values: CDR1 SQVTM, CDR2 ANQGSEA. The CDR3 has 11 residues. V was cut by 8 bases and J by 10 bases, with 15 bases left in between. As DNA, the CDR3 is TGCAGCCCCTGGCGGGGTGGCGAGCAGTTCTTC. Protein: CSPWRGGEQFF.

The chain combines TRBV6-5 with TRBJ2-3; 7 bases match TRBD1. The germline CDR1 and CDR2 sequences are MNHEY and SVGAGI. Trimming removed 5 bases from V and 3 bases from J; junction bases left unmatched: 5. The CDR3 contains 14 residues. The CDR3, as DNA: TGTGCCAGCAGTAAACAGGGGATAACAGATACGCAGTATTTT. As protein: CASSKQGITDTQYF.

This clone has just one count. The gene calls are TRBV28 and TRBJ2-7; TRBD2 matches at 9 bases. V lost 3 bases, J lost 6 bases, and 9 bases stayed unmatched. CDR1 is MDHEN, CDR2 SYDVKM, per germline. This CDR3 is built from 15 residues. The CDR3 region is CASSFNQPAGGEQYF. CDR3 in DNA: TGTGCCAGCAGTTTTAATCAACCAGCGGGAGGCGAGCAGTACTTC.

On this clone: Germline is not matched at one junction end, which may reflect a read error. V is TRBV30 and J is TRBJ2-1, with TRBD2 identical over 9 bases. Germline assignment: CDR1 GTSNPN and CDR2 SVGIG (reference sequence). CDR3 length equals 15 residues. The CDR3 DNA sequence: TGTGCCGGGAGTGTAATAGCGGGAGTAGGAGATGAGCAGTTCTTC. Its translation is CAGSVIAGVGDEQFF.

This clone counts as medium-sized. The chain joins TRBV2 to TRBJ2-7; D possibly corresponds to TRBD2 (5 bases). The ends were cut back, 3 bases at V and 11 bases at J, with 11 bases in the middle. The CDR3 runs 11 residues. Germline lookup yields CDR1 SNHLY and CDR2 FYNNEI. The CDR3 nucleotides are TGTGCCAGCAGTGAGAGGGCAGCGGAGTACTTC. Amino acids: CASSERAAEYF.

This sequence joins TRBV6-5 and TRBJ2-5, with 7 bases that match TRBD1. The CDR3 totals 15 residues. Trimming at V came to 4 bases and at J to 4 bases, leaving 9 bases not matched to a gene. Germline V gives CDR1 MNHEY, CDR2 SVGAGI. CDR3 sequence reads: CASSFNRGLGETQYF. DNA for the CDR3: TGTGCCAGCAGTTTTAACAGGGGCCTTGGAGAGACCCAGTACTTC.